These 2 T cell receptor beta chains were sequenced from one sample in a study of PD-L1 blockade in urothelial cancer. Sequencing was performed with immunoSEQ multiplex PCR; in TCRdb, only in-frame clones are kept and a portion is missing. The repertoire holds under 55,000 clones, with 84% as singletons. Sequenced here: PBMCs, sampled around atezolizumab (anti-PD-L1) treatment. Every receptor here comes from a middle-aged man with urothelial cancer.

In its sample, this clone was seen once. The gene calls are TRBV7-9 and TRBJ1-5; 8 bases are a match to TRBD1. Germline assignment: CDR1 SEHNR and CDR2 FQNEAQ (reference sequence). V lost 5 bases, J lost 6 bases, and 6 bases stayed unmatched. CDR3 size: 14 residues. The CDR3, as DNA: TGTGCCAGCAGCCGGACAGGGCGGGGTCAGCCCCAGCATTTT. Translation: CASSRTGRGQPQHF.

This clone was counted between two and nine times. The chain carries TRBV28 and TRBJ1-5; TRBD1 agrees at 7 bases. V trimming: 5 bases; J trimming: 0 bases; junction bases outside the gene matches: 10. This CDR3 comprises 17 residues. The germline V gene encodes CDR1 MDHEN and CDR2 SYDVKM. The CDR3 region is CASSLRGRGYSNQPQHF. CDR3 nucleotide sequence: TGTGCCAGCAGTCTCCGGGGCAGGGGGTATAGCAATCAGCCCCAGCATTTT.